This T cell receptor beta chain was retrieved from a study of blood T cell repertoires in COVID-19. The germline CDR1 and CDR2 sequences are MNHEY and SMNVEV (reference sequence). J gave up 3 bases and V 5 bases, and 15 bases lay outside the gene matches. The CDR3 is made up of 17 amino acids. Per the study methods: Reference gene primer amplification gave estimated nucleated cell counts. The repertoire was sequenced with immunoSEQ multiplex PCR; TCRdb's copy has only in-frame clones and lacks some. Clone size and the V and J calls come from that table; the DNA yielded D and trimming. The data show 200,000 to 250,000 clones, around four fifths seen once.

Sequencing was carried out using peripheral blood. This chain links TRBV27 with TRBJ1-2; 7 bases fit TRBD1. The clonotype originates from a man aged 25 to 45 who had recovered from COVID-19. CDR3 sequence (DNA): TGTGCCAGCAGTCCAAGGGGTGTCGACAGGGCATACTATGGCTACACCTTC. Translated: CASSPRGVDRAYYGYTF.